The T cell receptor beta chain under discussion was sequenced for a study of cytomegalovirus exposure and HLA in healthy donors. General study results and limits: The HLA-A and HLA-B alleles of most subjects were reportedly predicted accurately from TCR beta sequences. Solely CMV serostatus was available to characterize immune exposure. Among CMV-associated TCR beta chains, most appeared HLA-restricted in a later analysis. Several top significant clusters appeared, in a later analysis, to be linked to common viral pathogens.

The germline V gene has CDR1 SEHNR and CDR2 FQNEAQ (reference sequence). Deletions cut 11 bases from V and 4 bases from J, with 18 bases between. This CDR3 is 14 amino acids long. It was with 60 Vbeta and 13 Jbeta primers that the PCR ran. This table comes from immunoSEQ multiplex PCR, and its TCRdb copy is limited to in-frame clones, with some not included. The sample carries some 87,000 clones, approximately 60% recorded once. Concerning this clone: What it binds is unknown.

The specimen sequenced was PBMCs. The TCR comes from a woman aged 25 to 39 in good health and CMV-seropositive. The rearrangement links TRBV7-9 to TRBJ1-3, with D perhaps TRBD1 (6 bases). The CDR3 is CAEALGGPGNTIYF. The CDR3 DNA reads as TGTGCCGAAGCGCTGGGGGGGCCCGGAAACACCATATATTTT.